One and the same sample provided the 17 T cell receptor beta chains below, sequenced in a study of cytomegalovirus exposure and HLA in healthy donors. PCR employed 60 Vbeta and 13 Jbeta primers. The method was immunoSEQ multiplex PCR; TCRdb's version includes in-frame clones alone and lacks a portion of them. The sample includes roughly 100,000 clones, less than 85% of them seen just once. Sequencing input: PBMCs. The receptor set was obtained from a man in his forties in good health and CMV-seropositive.

The rearrangement uses TRBV4-2 and TRBJ1-6; D is ambiguous. V lost 0 bases to trimming and J lost 10 bases, with 19 bases between them. The CDR3 has 17 amino acids. The germline CDR1 and CDR2 sequences are LGHNA and YNFKEQ. The CDR3 DNA is TGTGCCAGCAGCCAAGAGACCCCCTCTCGGGTCCAATCACCCCTCCACTTT. Translated, it gives CASSQETPSRVQSPLHF.

The chain links TRBV18 to TRBJ1-1; no reliable D call. The ends were cut back, 6 bases at V and 6 bases at J, with 11 bases in the middle. The germline V gene has CDR1 KGHSH and CDR2 LQKENI. CDR3 size: 12 residues. CDR3 bases: TGTGCCAGCTCGTTTGAACGGGCTGAAGCTTTCTTT. Protein sequence: CASSFERAEAFF.

J is TRBJ2-7 and V is TRBV2; a possible D gene is TRBD1 (5 bases). Germline V gives CDR1 SNHLY, CDR2 FYNNEI. With 7 bases removed from V and 0 bases from J, the gap between germline ends came to 7 bases. CDR3 size: 12 residues. The CDR3 here is CASNRISYEQYF. Here the CDR3 DNA reads TGTGCCAGCAACAGGATCTCCTACGAGCAGTACTTC. The complete variable domain, with remaining parts taken from reference TRBV2 and TRBJ2-7, reads EPEVTQTPSHQVTQMGQEVILRCVPISNHLYFYWYRQILGQKVEFLVSFYNNEISEKSEIFDDQFSVERPDGSNFTLKIRSTKLEDSAMYFCASNRISYEQYFGPGTRLTVT.

This clone was seen only a few times. V and J are TRBV28 and TRBJ1-5; 10 nucleotides match TRBD1. Germline loops: CDR1 MDHEN, CDR2 SYDVKM. The CDR3 length is 14 residues. V shed 6 bases and J 7 bases; nucleotides not matched to a gene: 6. Here the CDR3 reads CASSLGQGDQPQHF. Written as DNA, the CDR3 is TGTGCCAGCAGCCTTGGACAGGGGGACCAGCCCCAGCATTTT.

This sequence joins TRBV2 and TRBJ2-3; 7 bases match TRBD1. Germline V lookup: CDR1 SNHLY, CDR2 FYNNEI. Trimming cost V 6 bases and J 0 bases; bases outside gene matches: 3. This CDR3 spans 14 amino acids. DNA for the CDR3: TGTGCCAGCAGGAAACAGGGGAGCACAGATACGCAGTATTTT. It is translated as CASRKQGSTDTQYF.

This chain uses TRBV6-1 with TRBJ2-5; a weak D match, TRBD2 (6 bases). Trimming shortened V by 1 base and J by 5 bases, and 8 bases separated the two germline ends. CDR1 is MNHNS, CDR2 SASEGT, per germline. The CDR3 is made up of 13 amino acids. CDR3 sequence reads: CASSEGLEETQYF. Written as DNA, the CDR3 is TGTGCCAGCAGTGAAGGACTAGAGGAGACCCAGTACTTC.

The rearrangement uses TRBV28 and TRBJ1-2; a weak D match, TRBD1 (5 bases). The CDR3 runs to 13 residues. Germline V gene lookup returns CDR1 MDHEN and CDR2 SYDVKM. Trimming shortened V by 3 bases and J by 6 bases, and 11 bases separated the two germline ends. The CDR3 DNA follows: TGTGCCAGCAGTTTGGGGCCGGGAGATGGCTACACCTTC. Protein sequence: CASSLGPGDGYTF.

The chain employs TRBV2 and TRBJ1-1; 7 bases are shared with TRBD1. The V gene end was trimmed by 6 bases and the J gene end by 2 bases; junction bases not matched to a gene: 15. CDR1 SNHLY and CDR2 FYNNEI come from the germline V gene. The length of the CDR3 is 17 residues. CDR3 DNA sequence: TGTGCCAGCAGGGTAACCGGGACAGCATCCCCTAACACTGAAGCTTTCTTT. Amino acid sequence: CASRVTGTASPNTEAFF.

The rearrangement joins TRBV29-1 to TRBJ2-2, with 7 nucleotides matching TRBD2. This CDR3 comprises 16 residues. The trim removed 1 base at V and 4 bases at J, leaving 9 bases unmatched. CDR1 SQVTM and CDR2 ANQGSEA come from the germline V gene. The CDR3 bases are TGCAGCGTTGAAGGGGCGGCGGGAGAGGGCACCGGGGAGCTGTTTTTT. It yields the protein CSVEGAAGEGTGELFF.

This clone turned up a few times. This chain connects TRBV6-6 to TRBJ1-5; 8 nucleotides agree with TRBD1. CDR3 length: 15 amino acids. V was pared by 5 bases and J by 6 bases, with 9 bases of the junction left unmatched. Germline values: CDR1 MNHNY, CDR2 SVGAGI (reference sequence). The CDR3 DNA sequence: TGTGCCAGCAGTGCCGACAGGGGAGGGGGTCAGCCCCAGCATTTT. It translates to CASSADRGGGQPQHF.

This clone was recorded only once. The chain has TRBV6-5 and TRBJ2-2, with 11 bases identical to TRBD2. This CDR3 has 14 amino acids. Germline V lookup: CDR1 MNHEY, CDR2 SVGAGI. V was pared by 8 bases and J by 5 bases, with 4 bases of the junction left unmatched. CDR3 nucleotide sequence: TGTGCCAGCGGGACTAGCGGATCGACCGGGGAGCTGTTTTTT. Translated, it gives CASGTSGSTGELFF.

This clone was counted a few times. V usage is TRBV7-9 and J usage is TRBJ2-7, with D perhaps TRBD1 (5 bases). CDR1 SEHNR and CDR2 FQNEAQ come from the germline V gene (reference sequence). The CDR3 consists of 11 residues. The V and J ends lost 5 bases and 8 bases respectively, with 10 bases between them. Written as DNA, the CDR3 is TGTGCCAGCAGCACAGGCTTCAAGCAGTACTTC. Amino acids: CASSTGFKQYF.

The chain uses TRBV6-6 and TRBJ2-1, with 8 bases that match TRBD2. The CDR3 contains 16 residues. CDR1 and CDR2 from the germline V gene are MNHNY and SVGAGI (reference sequence). V was clipped by 3 bases and J by 8 bases; unmatched bases: 12. The CDR3 protein is CASSYLGGAGNDEQFF. The CDR3 nucleotides are TGTGCCAGCAGTTATCTCGGGGGGGCGGGAAACGATGAGCAGTTCTTC.

The chain uses TRBV5-5 and TRBJ2-7, with D unresolved. Germline lookup yields CDR1 SGHKS and CDR2 YYEKEE (reference sequence). The V gene lost 0 bases and the J gene lost 1 base, with 14 bases spanning the gap. The CDR3 is made up of 16 amino acids. The DNA of the CDR3 is TGTGCCAGCAGCTTGGCTTGGCCAACCTCGTCCTACGAGCAGTACTTC. It is translated as CASSLAWPTSSYEQYF.

This sequence joins TRBV27 and TRBJ2-3; 9 bases match TRBD1. Per germline, CDR1 MNHEY and CDR2 SMNVEV (reference sequence). The CDR3 loop spans 15 amino acids. The trim removed 6 bases at V and 6 bases at J, leaving 10 bases unmatched. CDR3 amino acids: CASSWVQGASDTQYF. In DNA form, the CDR3 reads TGTGCCAGCAGCTGGGTACAGGGGGCTAGTGATACGCAGTATTTT.

The J gene is TRBJ2-3, the V gene TRBV19, with D tentatively TRBD1 (5 bases). V lost 8 bases to trimming and J lost 2 bases, with 8 bases between them. CDR3 length equals 12 residues. Germline V CDR1 and CDR2: LNHDA, SQIVND (reference sequence). In DNA, the CDR3 is TGTGCCAGTGGGGCGGTCACAGATACGCAGTATTTT. Translating it yields CASGAVTDTQYF. Based on the CDR3 plus reference TRBV19 and TRBJ2-3, the full variable domain is DGGITQSPKYLFRKEGQNVTLSCEQNLNHDAMYWYRQDPGQGLRLIYYSQIVNDFQKGDIAEGYSVSREKKESFPLTVTSAQKNPTAFYLCASGAVTDTQYFGPGTRLTVL.

V is TRBV30 and J is TRBJ2-1; 9 bases are shared with TRBD2. J lost 8 bases, V lost 3 bases, and 14 bases had no gene match. The CDR3 runs to 16 residues. Germline V gene data show CDR1 as GTSNPN and CDR2 as SVGIG (reference sequence). This CDR3 reads CAWSAPQGGGVYEQFF. The CDR3 nucleotides are TGTGCCTGGAGCGCACCACAGGGCGGGGGGGTTTATGAGCAGTTCTTC.